Many counts were recorded for the clone carrying this T cell receptor beta chain. The antigen is undetermined. This record belongs to a study of T cells in Graves' hyperthyroidism and ophthalmopathy. Findings and caveats of the study: Ophthalmopathy onset followed model prediction by a median about 6.5 months.

RNA transcripts were the template for amplifying TCR beta CDR3 regions. The primer set for the first-round RT-PCR of the TCR CDR3 was HTBI. Using its own MiXCR run on the multiplex PCR reads, TCRdb lists one record per CDR3 protein. This table holds over 550,000 distinct CDR3 sequences, 16% found once. Sequencing was performed on blood. The sequence was collected from a woman in her late teens or twenties with Graves' hyperthyroidism.

DNA for the CDR3: TGTGCCACCAGTGGGCCTTCCGGGGACAGACTCAACACTGAAGCTTTCTTT. This encodes CATSGPSGDRLNTEAFF. The chain recombines TRBV24-1 with TRBJ1-1, with TRBD1 identical over 7 bases. From germline, CDR1 is KGHDR and CDR2 SFDVKD. Unmatched junction bases numbered 13, after V lost 5 bases and J lost 2 bases. This CDR3 is built from 17 residues.